This T cell receptor (beta chain) was captured in a study of blood T cell repertoires in COVID-19. The wider study: The United States, Italy and Spain supplied acute and convalescent COVID-19 samples. Sources were T cells, B-cell-depleted T cells, or PBMCs; the material itself was cDNA or gDNA.

Trimming shortened V by 4 bases and J by 6 bases, and 8 bases separated the two germline ends. Germline assignment: CDR1 SEHNR and CDR2 FQNEAQ (reference sequence). This CDR3 is 12 amino acids long. TCRdb's table, derived via immunoSEQ multiplex PCR, lists solely in-frame clones and lacks some. The top ten clones hold approximately 13% of a sample with over 150,000 clones, over 75% of them seen once. Sequencing was performed on peripheral blood. The receptor was derived from a woman in her forties or fifties with acute or convalescent COVID-19. V is TRBV7-9 and J is TRBJ2-3, with D possibly matching TRBD1 (5 bases). CDR3 sequence reads: CASSSGYDTQYF. The CDR3 DNA sequence: TGTGCCAGCAGCTCAGGGTACGATACGCAGTATTTT.